A selection of T cell receptor beta chains follows, all from one sample in a study of T-cell reconstitution after alpha-beta-depleted transplantation in children. TCRdb fed the PCR reads into MiXCR, producing one record per CDR3 protein. The sample holds 200,000 or so distinct CDR3 sequences, about 6% seen once. Specimen: PBMCs, collected before TCRalphabeta/CD19-depleted stem cell transplant. Every receptor here comes from a girl less than two years old with combined immunodeficiency, due to receive a stem cell transplant. Both conserved end residues are part of each CDR3. D genes are given only for firm matches. Size values are once, few and many counts, or a class for expanded clones, and some rows have none.

many,.,TRBJ2-3,TRBV4-2,TGTGCCAGCAGCCAAGGGGAGACAGATACGCAGTATTTT,CASSQGETDTQYF
many,TRBD2,TRBJ2-7,TRBV25-1,TGTGCCAGCAGTGAGGCCGGGGGGTACGAGCAGTACTTC,CASSEAGGYEQYF
many,.,TRBJ2-6,TRBV7-6,TGTGCCAGCAGCTTACAGGGGCGCTTCTCTGGGGCCAACGTCCTGACTTTC,CASSLQGRFSGANVLTF
few,TRBD2,TRBJ2-5,TRBV4-3,TGCGCCAGCAGCCACGCCCCCCTAGCGGGAGGCGGAGAGACCCAGTACTTC,CASSHAPLAGGGETQYF
.,.,TRBJ1-1,TRBV20-1,TGCTGTGCTAGAGATTTAGTTGGGGTCAGCTTGAACACTGAAGCTTTCTTT,CCARDLVGVSLNTEAFF
many,TRBD2,TRBJ2-4,TRBV12-3/TRBV12-4,TGTGCCAGCAGTTTTGGCGGGGGGGTGTCTTCAGCCAAAAACATTCAGTACTTC,CASSFGGGVSSAKNIQYF
many,.,TRBJ2-1,TRBV6-2/TRBV6-3,TGTGCCAGCAGTTACTCCGGACTAACTGAGCGGTTCTTC,CASSYSGLTERFF
many,.,TRBJ2-3,TRBV6-2/TRBV6-3,TGTGCCAGCAGTTACTCAACCACAGATACGCAGTATTTT,CASSYSTTDTQYF
many,.,TRBJ2-7,TRBV4-1,TGCGCCAGCAGCCAACTCATTTCGGGTTACGAGCAGTACTTC,CASSQLISGYEQYF
many,.,TRBJ2-7,TRBV5-1,TGCGCCAGCAGTCTTCGTAGGGAGCACTACGAGCAGTACTTC,CASSLRREHYEQYF
many,.,TRBJ1-2,TRBV28,TGTGCCAGCAGTTTCACAGTCTATGGCTACACCTTC,CASSFTVYGYTF
many,.,TRBJ2-7,TRBV10-3,TGTGCCATCAGTACAAACCGGGACACTCCAGCATACGAGCAGTACTTC,CAISTNRDTPAYEQYF
many,TRBD2,TRBJ2-1,TRBV11-2,TGTGCCAGCAGCCTCCGTAGTAGCGGGGGTTTCTCCTACAATGAGCAGTTCTTC,CASSLRSSGGFSYNEQFF
many,.,TRBJ2-5,TRBV7-8,TGTGCCAGCAGCTTACGGCGATTAAGAGAGACCCAGTACTTC,CASSLRRLRETQYF
.,.,TRBJ2-1,TRBV7-2,TGTGCCAGCAGCTTATTTGCTAGCTGGGTCTTC,CASSLFASWVF
many,.,TRBJ1-2,TRBV20-1,TGCAGTGCTAGAGATGATGGGGTCAACTATGGCTACACCTTC,CSARDDGVNYGYTF
many,TRBD2,TRBJ2-1,TRBV5-1,TGCGCCAGCAGCATTAGCGGGGGCGGCCTCCCCTCGTGGGAGCAGTTCTTC,CASSISGGGLPSWEQFF
many,.,TRBJ2-1,TRBV5-6,TGTGCCAGCAGCTTGGGCGGGATCGCCTCGGACAATGAGCAGTTCTTC,CASSLGGIASDNEQFF
many,.,TRBJ1-1,TRBV6-5,TGTGCCAGCAGTTACGCAGGGAATACTGAAGCTTTCTTT,CASSYAGNTEAFF
many,.,TRBJ2-3,TRBV7-2,TGTGCCAGCAGCGTGCGACAAACCTCCATAAATACGCAGTATTTT,CASSVRQTSINTQYF
many,.,TRBJ2-3,TRBV29-1,TGCAGCGTTGAATCCCCTGGCTTGGATACGCAGTATTTT,CSVESPGLDTQYF
many,.,TRBJ2-7,TRBV20-1,TGCAGTGCTAGAGATCTGCAGCGGTCCCCCTACGAGCAGTACTTC,CSARDLQRSPYEQYF
many,.,TRBJ2-1,TRBV7-9,TGTGCCAGCAGCTTAGAGGTTGGGAGGAGGGGCTCCTACAATGAGCAGTTCTTC,CASSLEVGRRGSYNEQFF
many,.,TRBJ2-3,TRBV5-1,TGCGCCAGCACCCCCCCTGCAGGGTTCACAGATACGCAGTATTTT,CASTPPAGFTDTQYF
many,.,TRBJ2-4,TRBV20-1,TGCAGTGCCTTGACAGCAACCAAAAACATTCAGTACTTC,CSALTATKNIQYF
many,.,TRBJ2-7,TRBV7-9,TGTGCCAGCAGCTTAGTGGGGCCCTCCTACGAGCAGTACTTC,CASSLVGPSYEQYF
many,.,TRBJ1-1,TRBV4-3,TGCGCCAGCAGCCAGAACGTGGCAGGCGCCCTGAACACTGAAGCTTTCTTT,CASSQNVAGALNTEAFF
many,TRBD1,TRBJ1-4,TRBV7-4,TGTGCCAGCAGCACCCAGGACAGGAGAAATGAAAAACTGTTTTTT,CASSTQDRRNEKLFF
few,.,TRBJ1-6,TRBV5-5,TGTGCCAGCAGCTCTGCGGAGGACTCCTATAATTCACCCCTCCACTTT,CASSSAEDSYNSPLHF
many,.,TRBJ2-7,TRBV11-2,TGTGCCAGCAGCTCATGGGGGATTACCTCCACCCCTTCTACGTACGAGCAGTACTTC,CASSSWGITSTPSTYEQYF
many,TRBD1,TRBJ2-5,TRBV12-3/TRBV12-4,TGTGCCAGCAGTTCGTTCGGGACAGGGGGAGGAGAGACCCAGTACTTC,CASSSFGTGGGETQYF
many,.,TRBJ2-3,TRBV5-1,TGCGCCAGCAGCTCCTCCATTGACCCTACAGATACGCAGTATTTT,CASSSSIDPTDTQYF
many,TRBD1,TRBJ2-7,TRBV5-1,TGCGCCAGCAGCCGGGACAGGTCGGGGTACGAGCAGTACTTC,CASSRDRSGYEQYF
many,.,TRBJ2-7,TRBV20-1,TGCAGTGCTAGAGATCACTCGGGCACCCTCAGCTCCTACGAGCAGTACTTC,CSARDHSGTLSSYEQYF
many,.,TRBJ2-3,TRBV12-3/TRBV12-4,TGTGCCAGCAGAGCCTCCGATACGCAGTATTTT,CASRASDTQYF
many,TRBD1,TRBJ2-7,TRBV5-6,TGTGCCAGCAGTCCACAGGGGGTCGAGCAGTACTTC,CASSPQGVEQYF
few,.,TRBJ1-6,TRBV5-1,TGCGCCAGTTACTCCGGGACGGATTATTCACCCCTCCACTTT,CASYSGTDYSPLHF
many,.,TRBJ2-1,TRBV7-8,TGTGCCAGCAGCTTAGCCAGGGGATGGAATGAGCAGTTCTTC,CASSLARGWNEQFF
many,.,TRBJ2-1,TRBV2,TGTGCCACCCTAGGGAGTGGCGCTGCTACGTCCCGCAGCTCCTACAATGAGCAGTTCTTC,CATLGSGAATSRSSYNEQFF
few,TRBD1,TRBJ1-1,TRBV7-9,TGTGCCAGCAGCCAGACAGGGGAGCTCAACACTGAAGCTTTCTTT,CASSQTGELNTEAFF
many,TRBD2,TRBJ2-2,TRBV29-1,TGCAGCGTTGGCGGGAGGGAAGATTCGAACACCGGGGAGCTGTTTTTT,CSVGGREDSNTGELFF
few,.,TRBJ2-7,TRBV20-1,TGCAGTGCTAGAAACTCTCTCTACGAGCAGTACTTC,CSARNSLYEQYF
many,TRBD2,TRBJ2-3,TRBV7-9,TGTGCCAGCAGCCCCAAAGGGCGGGAGGGCACAGATACGCAGTATTTT,CASSPKGREGTDTQYF
.,TRBD1,TRBJ1-5,TRBV4-3,TGCGCCAGCAGCCATTCCCTTTACAGGGGAAGAGTTCAGCCCCAGCATTTT,CASSHSLYRGRVQPQHF
many,TRBD2,TRBJ2-1,TRBV29-1,TGCAGCGTTGACCTGGGGCGGGGGAATGAGCAGTTCTTC,CSVDLGRGNEQFF
few,.,TRBJ2-2,TRBV6-5,TGTGCCAGCAGTTACTACAGCATAGAAGGAACATCGTTCACCGGGGAGCTGTTTTTT,CASSYYSIEGTSFTGELFF